A single T cell receptor beta chain is shown here with its context. The antigen is unknown. Germline CDR1 SGHRS, CDR2 YFSETQ. The CDR3 totals 13 residues. V lost 5 bases and J lost 1, with 7 bases in between. The source of the sample is a study of shared clonotypes between healthy human individuals. CD8 cells regarded as naive lacked CD45RO, were positively chosen for CCR7, and omitted terminally differentiated effector memory CD45RA+ cells. Data came from immunoSEQ multiplex PCR; TCRdb stores just in-frame clones and leaves some out. The table includes about 1,900,000 clones, roughly 94% detected once. Broader study findings: Unshared clonotypes carried lower generation probabilities than those common to all four donors.

The gene calls are TRBV5-1 and TRBJ1-5, with D perhaps matching TRBD1 (5 bases). Material for sequencing was naive CD8+ T cells sorted from blood. This clonotype originated in a man aged 18 to 29 in good health. Written as DNA, the CDR3 is TGCGCCAGCAGGGAGGGGAGCAATCAGCCCCAGCATTTT. Translation gives CASREGSNQPQHF.